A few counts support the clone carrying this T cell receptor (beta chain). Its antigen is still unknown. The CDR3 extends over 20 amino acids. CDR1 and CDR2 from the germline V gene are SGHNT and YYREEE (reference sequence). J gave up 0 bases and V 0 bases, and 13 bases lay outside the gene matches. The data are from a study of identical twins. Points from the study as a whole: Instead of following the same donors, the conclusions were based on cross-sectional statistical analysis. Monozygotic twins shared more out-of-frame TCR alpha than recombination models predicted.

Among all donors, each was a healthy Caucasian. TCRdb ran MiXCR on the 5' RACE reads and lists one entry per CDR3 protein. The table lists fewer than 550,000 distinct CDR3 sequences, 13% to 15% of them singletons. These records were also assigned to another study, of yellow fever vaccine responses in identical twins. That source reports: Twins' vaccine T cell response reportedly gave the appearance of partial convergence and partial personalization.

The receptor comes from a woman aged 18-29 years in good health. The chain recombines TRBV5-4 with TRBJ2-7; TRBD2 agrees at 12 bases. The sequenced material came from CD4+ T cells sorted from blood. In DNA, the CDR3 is TGTGCCAGCAGCTTGGGTGTGACTAGCGGGAGAGGTGCCCGCTCCTACGAGCAGTACTTC. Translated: CASSLGVTSGRGARSYEQYF. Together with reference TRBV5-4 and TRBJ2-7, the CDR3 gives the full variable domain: ETGVTQSPTHLIKTRGQQVTLRCSSQSGHNTVSWYQQALGQGPQFIFQYYREEENGRGNFPPRFSGLQFPNYSSELNVNALELDDSALYLCASSLGVTSGRGARSYEQYFGPGTRLTVT.